What follows are 17 T cell receptor beta chains derived from one specimen sequenced in a study of CXCR3-negative and CXCR3-positive naive CD8 T cells (dated by TCRdb to about 2019). TCRdb names NextSeq 550 as the instrument used. The Human TCR Profiling Kit (MiLaboratory) was used to prepare UMI-labeled 5' RACE TRB cDNA libraries. The reads went through TCRdb reprocessing, and each CDR3 protein sequence gets one entry with no DNA. The sample table includes around 50,000 distinct CDR3 sequences. The top ten hold around 22% of the sample. Sequenced material: memory CD8+ T cells from blood. The sample's cell subset or site, from its label and the paper: conventional CD8+ memory T cells (TMEM), sorted as controls. The source is a human donor in good health. Some clones in this sample may be carry-over from other donors' samples.

The chain uses TRBV20-1 and TRBJ2-7; no DNA is available, so the TRBD1 call from TCRdb remains unchecked. The CDR3 sequence is 17 residues long. The germline V gene encodes CDR1 DFQATT and CDR2 SNEGSKA (reference sequence). The chain's CDR3 is CSARAWLAGTGFSEQYF.

The chain has TRBV6-4 and TRBJ2-7; without DNA, the TCRdb call of TRBD2 cannot be checked. The CDR3 length is 14 residues. Per the germline V gene, CDR1 is MRHNA and CDR2 is SNTAGT. CDR3 residues: CASILGLVSYEQYF.

The chain employs TRBV29-1 and TRBJ2-7; TCRdb calls TRBD1, which cannot be checked without DNA. Germline V CDR1 and CDR2: SQVTM, ANQGSEA. This CDR3 has 14 residues. CDR3 loop: CSVEEPGTGYEQYF.

The genes are TRBV5-1 and TRBJ2-7; no DNA is available, so the TRBD1 call from TCRdb remains unchecked. The V gene's germline CDR1 is SGHRS and CDR2 YFSETQ. The CDR3 contains 14 residues. CDR3 amino acids: CASSLADGADEQYF.

The V and J genes are TRBV19 and TRBJ2-7. Germline V gene sequence: CDR1 LNHDA, CDR2 SQIVND (reference sequence). The CDR3 sequence is 14 residues long. The CDR3 sequence: CASSIVLQDYEQYF.

CDR3 region: CASSFTETGANVLTF. The rearrangement uses TRBV28 and TRBJ2-6. Germline V gene lookup returns CDR1 MDHEN and CDR2 SYDVKM. The CDR3 sequence is 15 residues long.

J is TRBJ2-3 and V is TRBV29-1; lacking DNA, the TRBD1 call made by TCRdb goes unchecked. The V gene's germline CDR1 is SQVTM and CDR2 ANQGSEA. The CDR3 sequence is 17 residues long. The CDR3 sequence is CSADGRRDRGRTDTQYF.

The J gene is TRBJ2-7, the V gene TRBV5-1. Germline lookup yields CDR1 SGHRS and CDR2 YFSETQ. This CDR3 comprises 13 residues. The CDR3 sequence is CASSFGQNYEQYF.

The chain employs TRBV28 and TRBJ2-1. The V gene's germline CDR1 is MDHEN and CDR2 SYDVKM. CDR3 length: 14 residues. CDR3: CASSRVIRYNEQFF.

The gene calls are TRBV20-1 and TRBJ1-1. This CDR3 spans 14 amino acids. In germline, CDR1 is DFQATT, CDR2 SNEGSKA (reference sequence). This chain's CDR3 is CSALASGLNTEAFF.

J is TRBJ2-3 and V is TRBV2; TCRdb indicates TRBD2, and absent DNA this call remains unverified. CDR3 length: 17 residues. CDR1 is SNHLY and CDR2 is FYNNEI in the germline V gene. The CDR3 protein is CASSAIERGDGTDTQYF.

This clonotype shows up as medium-sized (0.01 to 0.1%) by frequency. CDR3 region: CASSQDGPRDLNTGELFF. This chain joins TRBV4-2 and TRBJ2-2; TCRdb gives TRBD2 as the D gene, but with no DNA this cannot be confirmed. In germline, CDR1 is LGHNA, CDR2 YNFKEQ. The CDR3 has 18 residues.

The chain couples TRBV28 to TRBJ1-2. The V gene's germline CDR1 is MDHEN and CDR2 SYDVKM. The CDR3 length is 14 residues. The CDR3 spells CASSPEGANYGYTF.

The V gene is TRBV4-1, the J gene TRBJ2-7; as DNA is missing, the TRBD1 call by TCRdb cannot be tested. This CDR3 has 16 amino acids. Germline V gene data show CDR1 as MGHRA and CDR2 as YSYEKL. The CDR3: CASSQDPTGGFYEQYF.

The CDR3 is CANTGEGNTEAFF. The rearrangement links TRBV7-9 to TRBJ1-1. CDR1 SEHNR and CDR2 FQNEAQ come from the germline V gene (reference sequence). The CDR3 runs to 13 residues.

J is TRBJ2-2 and V is TRBV28; TCRdb names TRBD1, which stays unverified in the absence of DNA. CDR1 is MDHEN, CDR2 SYDVKM, per germline. This CDR3 is built from 16 residues. The CDR3 loop is CASSLAPAGTTGELFF. Full variable domain (missing parts from reference TRBV28 and TRBJ2-2): DVKVTQSSRYLVKRTGEKVFLECVQDMDHENMFWYRQDPGLGLRLIYFSYDVKMKEKGDIPEGYSVSREKKERFSLILESASTNQTSMYLCASSLAPAGTTGELFFGEGSRLTVL.

The V call is TRBV11-2, the J call TRBJ2-2; TCRdb indicates TRBD2, and absent DNA this call remains unverified. Germline V gives CDR1 SGHAT, CDR2 FQNNGV. The CDR3 has 19 amino acids. The CDR3 reads CASSLKFSRVPQETGELFF.